The clone carrying this T cell receptor (beta chain) has a handful of counts. Its specificity is unknown. These data originate in a study of T cell repertoires in cytomegalovirus infection. Study overall: A matching HLA type, together with CMV infection, was signaled by public TCR beta signatures. Study-level findings and limits: CMV-specific HLA-C-restricted TCR beta clonotypes dominated the ex vivo response.

TCRdb independently ran MiXCR on the reads; one entry per CDR3 protein. The table lists about 530,000 distinct CDR3 sequences, approximately 26% of them singletons. The CDR3 has 15 residues. Germline V gene lookup returns CDR1 MDHEN and CDR2 SYDVKM. V lost 3 bases to trimming and J lost 8 bases, with 17 bases between them. The clonotype comes from a human donor in good health (CMV status not recorded). Some clones in this sample may be carry-over from other donors' samples. The chain couples TRBV28 to TRBJ2-1; D is perhaps TRBD1 or TRBD2 (6 bases each). What was sequenced was PBMCs. The CDR3 sequence is CASSFSAGGAYEQFF. DNA of the CDR3: TGTGCCAGCAGTTTTTCCGCCGGGGGCGCATATGAGCAGTTCTTC.